This entry concerns a single TCR beta chain. Data came from immunoSEQ multiplex PCR; TCRdb stores just in-frame clones and leaves some out. The repertoire holds a few million clones, 85% to 95% seen once, with 0.35% to 0.45% in the top ten. It was into CD45RA+ naive and CD45RA-negative memory subsets that the CD4+ cells were split. The CDR3 covers 16 residues. J gave up 6 bases and V 5 bases, and 11 bases lay outside the gene matches. Germline CDR1 reads SGHTA; CDR2 reads FQGTGA. The data were taken from a study of shared clonotypes between healthy human individuals. Sequencing used naive CD4+ T cells from PBMCs. The subset here: CD45RA+ positively selected. This sequence joins TRBV7-3 and TRBJ2-3, with 10 bases lining up with TRBD2. The sequence came from a young man in good health. Some clones in this sample may be carry-over from other donors' samples. The CDR3 spells CASSRTASGSRDTQYF. In nucleotides, the CDR3 is TGTGCCAGCAGCCGAACGGCTAGCGGGAGTCGGGATACGCAGTATTTT.